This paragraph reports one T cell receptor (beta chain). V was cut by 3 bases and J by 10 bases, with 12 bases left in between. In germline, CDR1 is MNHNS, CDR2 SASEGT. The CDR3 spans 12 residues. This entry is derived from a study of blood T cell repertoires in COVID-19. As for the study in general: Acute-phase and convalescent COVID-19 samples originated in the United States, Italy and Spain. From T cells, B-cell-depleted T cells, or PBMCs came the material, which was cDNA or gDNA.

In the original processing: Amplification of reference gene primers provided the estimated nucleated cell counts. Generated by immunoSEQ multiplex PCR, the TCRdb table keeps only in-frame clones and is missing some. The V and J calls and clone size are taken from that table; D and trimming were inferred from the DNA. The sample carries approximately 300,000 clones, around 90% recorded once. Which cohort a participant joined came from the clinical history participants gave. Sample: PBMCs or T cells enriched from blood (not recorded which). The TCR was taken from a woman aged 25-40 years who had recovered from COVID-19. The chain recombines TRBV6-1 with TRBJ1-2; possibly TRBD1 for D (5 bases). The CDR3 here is CASSEPGFPYTF. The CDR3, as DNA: TGTGCCAGCAGTGAGCCAGGGTTTCCCTACACCTTC.